The source of this T cell receptor beta chain is a study of blood T cell repertoires in COVID-19. Source study methods: Nucleated cell number was recorded as an estimate derived from reference gene primer amplification. TCRdb's copy holds only in-frame clones and misses some; the assay was immunoSEQ multiplex PCR. The DNA gave D and trimming, while V, J and clone size come from that table. The data show about 180,000 clones, about 89% seen once. Germline loops: CDR1 SGHKS, CDR2 YYEKEE (reference sequence). The V and J ends lost 1 base and 2 bases respectively, with 16 bases between them. The CDR3 is 16 amino acids.

The sequenced material came from peripheral blood. This rearrangement joins TRBV5-5 to TRBJ2-7, with D maybe TRBD2 (6 bases). The TCR was taken from a man aged 18 to 29 who had recovered from COVID-19. Here the CDR3 reads CASSLKLPGGAYEQYF. The DNA of the CDR3 is TGTGCCAGCAGCTTGAAGTTACCAGGAGGGGCCTACGAGCAGTACTTC.